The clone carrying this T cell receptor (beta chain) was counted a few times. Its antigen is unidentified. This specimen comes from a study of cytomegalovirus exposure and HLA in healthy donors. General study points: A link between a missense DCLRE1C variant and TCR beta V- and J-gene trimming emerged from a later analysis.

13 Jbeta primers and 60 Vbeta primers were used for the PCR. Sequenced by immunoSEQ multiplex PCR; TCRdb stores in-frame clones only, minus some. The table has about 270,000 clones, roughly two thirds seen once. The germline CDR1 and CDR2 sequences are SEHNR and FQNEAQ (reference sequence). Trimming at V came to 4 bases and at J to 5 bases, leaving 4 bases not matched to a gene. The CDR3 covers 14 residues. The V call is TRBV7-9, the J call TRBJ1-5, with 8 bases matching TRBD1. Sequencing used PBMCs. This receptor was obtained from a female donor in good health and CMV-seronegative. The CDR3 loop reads CASSSTTGDQPQHF. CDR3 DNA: TGTGCCAGCAGCTCCACGACAGGGGATCAGCCCCAGCATTTT.